This TCR beta chain derives from a study of blood T cell repertoires in COVID-19. Background on the study: Italy, Spain and the United States were the sources of the convalescent and acute COVID-19 samples. Nucleic acid was either cDNA or gDNA, and it came from T cells, B-cell-depleted T cells, or PBMCs.

Source study methods: Estimation of nucleated cell counts relied on the amplification of reference gene primers. The assay was immunoSEQ multiplex PCR, and TCRdb's table has in-frame clones only and misses some. V and J calls and clone size follow that table, whereas D and trimming were derived from the DNA. The table shows some 260,000 clones, with roughly 88% occurring only once. CDR3 length equals 14 residues. Germline V CDR1 and CDR2: DFQATT, SNEGSKA (reference sequence). J lost 7 bases, V lost 3 bases, and 8 bases had no gene match. Sequenced sample: peripheral blood. The chain has TRBV20-1 and TRBJ2-1, with TRBD2 identical over 8 bases. The receptor's source is a man older than 75 with acute or convalescent COVID-19. In nucleotides, the CDR3 is TGCAGTGCTAGTATACGGGAGGGCCGAAATGAGCAGTTCTTC. Translating it yields CSASIREGRNEQFF.